This entry concerns a single T cell receptor (beta chain). The junction differs from germline at one of its ends, possibly a read error. TCRdb reprocessed the RT-PCR reads via MiXCR and lists one record per CDR3 protein. Of more than 600,000 distinct CDR3 sequences listed, 13% to 15% are singletons. The CDR3 runs 15 residues. Germline lookup yields CDR1 SGHTA and CDR2 FQGNSA. The sequenced material came from memory CD4+ T cells from blood. The chain recombines TRBV7-2 with TRBJ1-2, with D perhaps matching TRBD1 (5 bases). The source of this sequence is a female donor in good health, serving as a healthy control. In DNA form, the CDR3 reads TGTGCCAGCAGCGTAGCACCGGGACTAAATTTTATGTCCACCTTC. This codes for CASSVAPGLNFMSTF.